This T cell receptor (beta chain) was sequenced during a study of neurological immune-mediated disorders. In germline, CDR1 is SGHRS, CDR2 YFSETQ. The V end lost 4 bases, the J end lost 1 base, and 12 bases lay between the germline ends. This CDR3 has 15 residues. This clonotype appeared many times. 5'RACE employing 10-nucleotide random UMIs yielded the cDNA. TCRdb redid the calling of the 5' RACE reads with MiXCR, one entry per CDR3 protein. This sample yields 55,000 to 75,000 distinct CDR3 sequences, of which less than 5.5% are seen a single time; roughly 2.8% belongs to the top ten. The V gene is TRBV5-1, the J gene TRBJ2-1; D might be TRBD1 (6 bases). This receptor was identified in a woman younger than 45 with multiple sclerosis. Sequenced sample: PBMCs. Here the CDR3 reads CASSPGTGSYNEQFF. The CDR3 bases are TGCGCCAGCAGCCCGGGCACAGGGTCCTACAATGAGCAGTTCTTC.